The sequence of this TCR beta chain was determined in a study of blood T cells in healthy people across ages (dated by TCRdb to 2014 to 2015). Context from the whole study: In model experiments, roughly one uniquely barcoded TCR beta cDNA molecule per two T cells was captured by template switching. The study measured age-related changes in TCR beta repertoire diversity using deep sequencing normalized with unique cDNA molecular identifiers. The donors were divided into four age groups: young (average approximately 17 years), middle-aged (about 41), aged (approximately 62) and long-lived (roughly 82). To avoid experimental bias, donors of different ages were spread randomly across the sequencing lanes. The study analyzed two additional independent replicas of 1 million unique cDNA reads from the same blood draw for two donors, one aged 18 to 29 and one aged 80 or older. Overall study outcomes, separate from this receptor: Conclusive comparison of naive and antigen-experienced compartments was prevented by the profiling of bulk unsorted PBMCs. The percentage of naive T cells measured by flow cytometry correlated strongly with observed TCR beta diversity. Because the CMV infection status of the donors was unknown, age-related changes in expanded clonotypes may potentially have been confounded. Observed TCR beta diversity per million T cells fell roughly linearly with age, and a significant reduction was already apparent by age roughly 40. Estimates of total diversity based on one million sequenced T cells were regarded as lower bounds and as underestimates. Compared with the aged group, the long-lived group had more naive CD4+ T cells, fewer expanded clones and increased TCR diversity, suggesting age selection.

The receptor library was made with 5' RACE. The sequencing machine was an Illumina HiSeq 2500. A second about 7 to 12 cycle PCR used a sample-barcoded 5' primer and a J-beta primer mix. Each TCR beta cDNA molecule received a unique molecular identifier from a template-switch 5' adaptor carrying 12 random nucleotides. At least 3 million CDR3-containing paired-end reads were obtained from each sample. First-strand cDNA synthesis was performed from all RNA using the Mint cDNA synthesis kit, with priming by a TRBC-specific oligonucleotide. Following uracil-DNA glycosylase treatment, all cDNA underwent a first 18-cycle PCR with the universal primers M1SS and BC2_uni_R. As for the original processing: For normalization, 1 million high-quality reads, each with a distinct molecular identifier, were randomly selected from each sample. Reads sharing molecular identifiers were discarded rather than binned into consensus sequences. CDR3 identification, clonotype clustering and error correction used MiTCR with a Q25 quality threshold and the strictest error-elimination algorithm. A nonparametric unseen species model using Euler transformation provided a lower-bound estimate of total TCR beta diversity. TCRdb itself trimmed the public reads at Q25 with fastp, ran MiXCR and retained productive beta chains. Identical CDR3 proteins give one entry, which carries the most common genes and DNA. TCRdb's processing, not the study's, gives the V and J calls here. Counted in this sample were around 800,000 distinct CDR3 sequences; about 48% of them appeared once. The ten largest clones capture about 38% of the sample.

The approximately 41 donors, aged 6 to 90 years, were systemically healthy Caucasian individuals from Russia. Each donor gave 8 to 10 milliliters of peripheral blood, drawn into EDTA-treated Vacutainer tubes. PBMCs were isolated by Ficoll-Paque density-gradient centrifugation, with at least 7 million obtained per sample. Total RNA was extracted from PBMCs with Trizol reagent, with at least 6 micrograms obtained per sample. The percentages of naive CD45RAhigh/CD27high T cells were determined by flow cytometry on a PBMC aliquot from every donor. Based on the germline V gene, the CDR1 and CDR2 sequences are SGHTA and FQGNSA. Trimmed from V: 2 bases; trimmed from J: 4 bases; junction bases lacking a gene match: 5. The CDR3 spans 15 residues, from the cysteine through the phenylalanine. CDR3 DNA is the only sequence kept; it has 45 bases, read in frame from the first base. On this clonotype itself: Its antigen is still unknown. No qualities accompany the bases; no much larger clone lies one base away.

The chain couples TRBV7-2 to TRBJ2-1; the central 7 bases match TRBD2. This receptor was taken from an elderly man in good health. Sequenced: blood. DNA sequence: TGTGCCAGCAGCTTAATGGCGGGAGATTACAATGAGCAGTTCTTC. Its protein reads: CASSLMAGDYNEQFF.